This T cell receptor (beta chain) is from a study of beta chain features in type 1 diabetes. Whole-study context: Patients shared similar age, gender and cell yields with healthy donors.

cDNA synthesis used the whole RNA isolate, giving expressed TCRB sequences. This table comes from immunoSEQ multiplex PCR, and its TCRdb copy is limited to in-frame clones, with some not included. The sample holds over 120,000 clones; more than 9% are singletons and the top ten take 1.3%. CDR3 length: 16 amino acids. The germline CDR1 and CDR2 sequences are SGDLS and YYNGEE. The trim removed 6 bases at V and 1 base at J, leaving 8 bases unmatched. Study results and limitations: Any HLA type influence on TCRB rearrangement was left unresolved here. The study found moderately but significantly shorter TCRB CDR3s in all four CD4+ subsets of Type 1 diabetes patients.

This clone was detected only a few times. Its matching antigen is unknown. The sequenced sample was naive CD4+ T cells from blood. The clonotype was recovered from a man aged 18 to 30 in good health. V gene TRBV9 combines with J gene TRBJ2-3, with 10 bases lining up with TRBD2. For the CDR3, the DNA is TGTGCCAGCAACCCTAGCGGGGGAGTTGGCACAGATACGCAGTATTTT. Translation gives CASNPSGGVGTDTQYF.